The clone carrying this T cell receptor beta chain has more than one count but fewer than ten. Assay used: immunoSEQ multiplex PCR; TCRdb lists only in-frame clones, some missing. Counted here are about 17,000 clones, around 73% occurring once; the ten biggest clones make up 26%. This sample stems from a study of OX40 agonist ivuxolimab in advanced cancers. The germline V gene has CDR1 MRHNA and CDR2 SNTAGT. V gave up 4 bases and J gave up 6 bases; unmatched junction bases: 2. The CDR3 has 14 residues. Sequenced here: CD4+ or CD8+ T cells sorted from blood, sampled in a trial of the OX40 agonist ivuxolimab. The sequence derives from an adult with an advanced solid tumor such as melanoma, head and neck, liver or kidney cancer. This sequence joins TRBV6-4 and TRBJ2-1, with 11 bases aligning to TRBD1. The CDR3 nucleotides read TGTGCCAGCAGTGGGGGGACAGGGGGCAATGAGCAGTTCTTC. It yields the protein CASSGGTGGNEQFF.